This T cell receptor beta chain was recovered during a study of CD8+CD57+ T cells in acquired aplastic anemia. Profiles of TCR beta VDJ and CDR3 were generated from a genomic DNA template. Using its own MiXCR run on the reads, TCRdb lists one record per CDR3 protein. Among around 150,000 distinct CDR3 sequences listed, 71% were seen once. This clonotype was detected a few times. All sequencing subjects had displayed CD8+CD57+ cell expansion on flow cytometry. Every patient was diagnosed with severe acquired aplastic anemia. The receptor comes from a human donor with aplastic anemia. The sample was sorted CD4+, CD8+, or CD8+CD57+ T cells (not recorded which) from PBMCs.

The CDR3 region has the DNA TGTGCCACCAGTGATTCCAGGCAGGCAACGAAAGCTTTCTTT. This codes for CATSDSRQATKAFF. The chain employs TRBV24-1 and TRBJ1-1; D call uncertain. Trimming left V 2 bases short and J 9 bases short, with 15 bases between. Per the germline V gene, CDR1 is KGHDR and CDR2 is SFDVKD. This CDR3 comprises 14 residues.